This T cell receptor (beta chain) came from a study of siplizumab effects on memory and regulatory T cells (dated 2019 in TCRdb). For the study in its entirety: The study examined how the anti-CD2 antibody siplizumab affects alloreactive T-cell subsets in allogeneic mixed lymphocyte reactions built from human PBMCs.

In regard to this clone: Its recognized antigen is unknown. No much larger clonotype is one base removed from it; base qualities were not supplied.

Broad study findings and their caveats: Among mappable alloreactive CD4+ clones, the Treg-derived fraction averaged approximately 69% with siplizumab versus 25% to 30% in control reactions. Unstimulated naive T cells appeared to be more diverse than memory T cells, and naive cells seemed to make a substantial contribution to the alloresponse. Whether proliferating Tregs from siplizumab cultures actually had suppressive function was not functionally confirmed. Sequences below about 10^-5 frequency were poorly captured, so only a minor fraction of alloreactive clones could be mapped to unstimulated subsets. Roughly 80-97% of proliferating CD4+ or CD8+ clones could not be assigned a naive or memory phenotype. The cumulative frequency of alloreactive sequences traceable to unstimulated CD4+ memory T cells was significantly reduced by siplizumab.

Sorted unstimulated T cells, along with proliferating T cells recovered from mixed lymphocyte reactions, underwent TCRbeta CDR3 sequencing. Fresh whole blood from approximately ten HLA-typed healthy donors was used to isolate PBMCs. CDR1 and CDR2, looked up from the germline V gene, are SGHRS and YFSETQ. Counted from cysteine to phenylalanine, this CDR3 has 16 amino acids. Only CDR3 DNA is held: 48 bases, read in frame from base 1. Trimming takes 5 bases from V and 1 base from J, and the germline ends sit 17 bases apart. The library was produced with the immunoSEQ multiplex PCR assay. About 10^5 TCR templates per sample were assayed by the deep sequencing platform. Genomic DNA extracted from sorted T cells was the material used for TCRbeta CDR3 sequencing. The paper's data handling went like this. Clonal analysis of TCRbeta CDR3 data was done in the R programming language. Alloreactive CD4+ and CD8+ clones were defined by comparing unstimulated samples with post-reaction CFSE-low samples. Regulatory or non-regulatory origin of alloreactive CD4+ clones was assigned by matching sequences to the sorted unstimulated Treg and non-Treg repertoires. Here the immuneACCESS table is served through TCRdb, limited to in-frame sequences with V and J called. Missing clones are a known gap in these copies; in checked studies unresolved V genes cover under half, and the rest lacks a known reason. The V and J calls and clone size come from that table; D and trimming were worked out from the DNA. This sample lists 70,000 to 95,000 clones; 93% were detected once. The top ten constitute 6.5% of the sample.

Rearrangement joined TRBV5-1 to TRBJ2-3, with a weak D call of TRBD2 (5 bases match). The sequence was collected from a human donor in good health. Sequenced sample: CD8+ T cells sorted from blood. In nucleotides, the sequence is TGCGCCAGCAGTTTTTTAGCGAACTCGGGCACAGATACGCAGTATTTT. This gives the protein CASSFLANSGTDTQYF.